This TCR beta chain was documented in a study of T-cell memory formation after mild COVID-19. About this clonotype itself: Its antigen is still unknown.

General study findings and limits: CD4/CD8 balance characterized clones contracting day 15 to 85, and CD4+ skew characterized later expanders. A subset of responding clones appeared in pre-infection memory, suggesting cross-reactive memory joined. The second-wave clones peaking on day 37 were not confirmed as SARS-CoV-2-specific.

Each CDR3 protein is one row after TCRdb ran MiXCR on the 5' RACE reads. The profile covers about 440,000 distinct CDR3 sequences, with approximately 20% appearing a single time and about 8.8% taken by the ten largest. The sequenced material came from PBMCs or a T cell subset sorted from them (not recorded which). The clonotype comes from an adult woman who had mild COVID-19 (a few samples of this study predate the infection). Cell type and time point are not known.

CDR3 protein: CASTSFPDGYTF. The CDR3 bases are TGTGCCAGCACGTCGTTCCCAGACGGCTACACCTTC. This sequence joins TRBV6-2 or TRBV6-3 and TRBJ1-2; D remains unclear. Trimming stripped 7 bases from V and 8 bases from J, with 14 bases between. CDR1 MNHEY and CDR2 SVGEGT come from the germline V gene. The length of the CDR3 is 12 residues.